These 6 T cell receptor beta chains were all obtained from the same sample, sequenced in a study of identical twins (dated by TCRdb to 2016 to 2018). Libraries were prepared through 5' RACE. The run used an Illumina HiSeq 2000. The raw public reads went through TCRdb reprocessing: fastp at Q25, MiXCR clone calling, in-frame beta chains kept. Identical CDR3 protein sequences are pooled into one entry, listed with their most common genes and DNA. This sample comprises around 570,000 distinct CDR3 sequences, roughly 9.9% of them detected only once. The top ten constitute around 3.1% of the sample. This sample also belongs to another study, concerning yellow fever vaccine responses in identical twins.

The sample comprised PBMCs. The receptors stem from a young woman in good health.

This clonotype occurred many times. The chain joins TRBV18 to TRBJ2-7; weak D call: TRBD2 (5 bases). Germline CDR1 reads KGHSH; CDR2 reads LQKENI. The CDR3 totals 15 residues. Trimming took off 6 bases at V and 0 bases at J, with 15 bases between the two ends. CDR3 coding DNA: TGTGCCAGCTCCCGGTTCCGGGATGGCTCCTACGAGCAGTACTTC. Translated: CASSRFRDGSYEQYF. The full variable domain, its missing parts supplied by reference TRBV18 and TRBJ2-7, is NAGVMQNPRHLVRRRGQEARLRCSPMKGHSHVYWYRQLPEEGLKFMVYLQKENIIDESGMPKERFSAEFPKEGPSILRIQQVVRGDSAAYFCASSRFRDGSYEQYFGPGTRLTVT.

This clonotype has ten or more counts. The gene calls are TRBV27 and TRBJ2-5; D remains unclear. The V end lost 0 bases, the J end lost 6 bases, and 14 bases lay between the germline ends. The CDR3 has 15 residues. Germline V lookup: CDR1 MNHEY, CDR2 SMNVEV (reference sequence). The CDR3 DNA sequence: TGTGCCAGCAGTTTATCCCCCGGAGTCGTTAAGACCCAGTACTTC. It specifies CASSLSPGVVKTQYF.

The chain uses TRBV11-2 and TRBJ2-1; D remains ambiguous. Germline V CDR1 and CDR2: SGHAT, FQNNGV. Trimming removed 3 bases at V and 8 bases at J, with 8 bases between. The CDR3 totals 12 residues. DNA of the CDR3: TGTGCCAGCAGCTTTTTCGGTGATGAGCAGTTCTTC. Protein: CASSFFGDEQFF.

This clonotype appeared many times. The chain combines TRBV7-8 with TRBJ2-2; 8 bases line up with TRBD1. CDR3 length: 18 amino acids. After removal of 2 bases from V and 0 bases from J, the junction contained 8 bases not matched to a gene. Germline V gene lookup returns CDR1 SGHVS and CDR2 FQNEAQ. In nucleotides, the CDR3 is TGTGCCAGCAGCTTACTAGGGGGACAGGTGGCGAACACCGGGGAGCTGTTTTTT. It translates to CASSLLGGQVANTGELFF.

This clonotype has only a few counts. This chain joins TRBV20-1 and TRBJ2-7; D gene unclear. V was trimmed by 0 bases and J by 6 bases, leaving 18 bases between them. Looked up from germline, CDR1 is DFQATT and CDR2 is SNEGSKA (reference sequence). The CDR3 runs 15 residues. CDR3 DNA: TGCAGTGCTAGAGAACAAATTAAACAGTGGTCCGAGCAGTACTTC. It specifies CSAREQIKQWSEQYF.

This chain uses TRBV11-1 with TRBJ2-7; tentatively, D is TRBD1 (5 bases). V lost 0 bases and J lost 6, with 12 bases in between. Germline loops: CDR1 SGHAT, CDR2 FQDESV (reference sequence). This CDR3 region has 14 residues. CDR3 protein: CASSLARAASEQYF. CDR3 DNA sequence: TGTGCCAGCAGCTTAGCCAGGGCTGCCAGCGAGCAGTACTTC.